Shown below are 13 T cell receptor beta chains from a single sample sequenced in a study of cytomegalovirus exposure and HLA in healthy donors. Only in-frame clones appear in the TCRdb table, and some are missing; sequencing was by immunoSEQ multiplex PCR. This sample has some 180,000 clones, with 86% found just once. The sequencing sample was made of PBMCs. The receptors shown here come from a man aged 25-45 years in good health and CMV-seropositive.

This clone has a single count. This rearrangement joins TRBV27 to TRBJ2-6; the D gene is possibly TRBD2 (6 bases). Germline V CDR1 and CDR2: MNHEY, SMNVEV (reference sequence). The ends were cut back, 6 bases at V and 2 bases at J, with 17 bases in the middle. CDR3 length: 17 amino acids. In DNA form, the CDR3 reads TGTGCCAGCAGCCCTCAGGGAGGCATGCCTGGGGCCAACGTCCTGACTTTC. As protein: CASSPQGGMPGANVLTF.

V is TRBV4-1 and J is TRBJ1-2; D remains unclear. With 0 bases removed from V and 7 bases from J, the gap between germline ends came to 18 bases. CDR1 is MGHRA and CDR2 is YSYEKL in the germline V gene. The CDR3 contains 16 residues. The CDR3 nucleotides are TGCGCCAGCAGCCAAGAACAAGGGAGGGCCTCGTTTGGCTACACCTTC. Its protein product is CASSQEQGRASFGYTF.

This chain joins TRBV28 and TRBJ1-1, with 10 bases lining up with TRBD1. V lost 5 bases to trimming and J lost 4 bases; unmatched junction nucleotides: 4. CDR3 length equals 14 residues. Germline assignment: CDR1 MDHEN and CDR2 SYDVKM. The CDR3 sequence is CASSPWTGGTEAFF. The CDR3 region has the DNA TGTGCCAGCAGTCCCTGGACAGGGGGCACTGAAGCTTTCTTT.

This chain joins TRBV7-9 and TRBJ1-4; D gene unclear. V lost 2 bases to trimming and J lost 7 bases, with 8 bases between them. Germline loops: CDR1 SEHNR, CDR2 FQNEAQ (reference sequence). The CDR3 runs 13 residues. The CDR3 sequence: CASSLTGIEKLFF. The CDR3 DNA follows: TGTGCCAGCAGCTTAACGGGTATTGAAAAACTGTTTTTT.

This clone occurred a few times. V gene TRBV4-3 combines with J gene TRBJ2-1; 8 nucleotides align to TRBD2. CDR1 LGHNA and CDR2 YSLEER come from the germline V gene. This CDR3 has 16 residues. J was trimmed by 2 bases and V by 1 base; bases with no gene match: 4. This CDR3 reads CASSQGAGGAYNEQFF. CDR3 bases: TGCGCCAGCAGCCAAGGGGCCGGGGGGGCCTACAATGAGCAGTTCTTC.

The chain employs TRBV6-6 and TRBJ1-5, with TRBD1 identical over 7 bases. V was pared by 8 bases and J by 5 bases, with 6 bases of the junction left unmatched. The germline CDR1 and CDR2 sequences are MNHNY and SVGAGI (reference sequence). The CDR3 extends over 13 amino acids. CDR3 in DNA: TGTGCCAGCGGCACCCAGGGGGATCAGCCCCAGCATTTT. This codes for CASGTQGDQPQHF.

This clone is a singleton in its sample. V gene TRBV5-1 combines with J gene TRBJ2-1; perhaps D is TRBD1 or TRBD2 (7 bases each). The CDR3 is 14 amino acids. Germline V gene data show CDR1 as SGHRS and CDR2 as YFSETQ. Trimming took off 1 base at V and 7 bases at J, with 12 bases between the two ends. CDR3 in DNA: TGCGCCAGCAGCTTGATTCAGGGGGGGAATGAGCAGTTCTTC. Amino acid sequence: CASSLIQGGNEQFF. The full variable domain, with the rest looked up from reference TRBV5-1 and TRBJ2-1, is KAGVTQTPRYLIKTRGQQVTLSCSPISGHRSVSWYQQTPGQGLQFLFEYFSETQRNKGNFPGRFSGRQFSNSRSEMNVSTLELGDSALYLCASSLIQGGNEQFFGPGTRLTVL.

DNA for the CDR3: TGTGCCAGCTCACAGGATCGCAATCAGCCCCAGCATTTT. Translating gives CASSQDRNQPQHF. The rearrangement joins TRBV18 to TRBJ1-5, with no clear D. Deletions cut 4 bases from V and 2 bases from J, with 6 bases between. Germline-derived CDR1 and CDR2 are KGHSH and LQKENI. CDR3 size: 13 residues. Combining the CDR3 with reference TRBV18 and TRBJ1-5 gives the whole variable domain NAGVMQNPRHLVRRRGQEARLRCSPMKGHSHVYWYRQLPEEGLKFMVYLQKENIIDESGMPKERFSAEFPKEGPSILRIQQVVRGDSAAYFCASSQDRNQPQHFGDGTRLSIL.

In DNA, the CDR3 is TGTGCCAGCAACTTACAGGGTCCGGACACTGAAGCTTTCTTT. Protein: CASNLQGPDTEAFF. This sequence joins TRBV2 and TRBJ1-1, with D perhaps matching TRBD1 (6 bases). CDR3 size: 14 residues. Germline assignment: CDR1 SNHLY and CDR2 FYNNEI. V was trimmed by 7 bases and J by 3 bases, leaving 15 bases between them.

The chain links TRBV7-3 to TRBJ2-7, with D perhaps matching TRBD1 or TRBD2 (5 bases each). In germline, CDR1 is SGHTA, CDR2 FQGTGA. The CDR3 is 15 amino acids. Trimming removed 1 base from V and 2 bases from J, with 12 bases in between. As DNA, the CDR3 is TGTGCCAGCAGCTTAAATGGGGGATCAACCTACGAGCAGTACTTC. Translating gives CASSLNGGSTYEQYF.

CDR3 coding DNA: TGTGCCAGCAGTGTGGCAGCGGGGGGGATGGATACGCAGTATTTT. Translation: CASSVAAGGMDTQYF. The chain carries TRBV2 and TRBJ2-3; 10 nucleotides match TRBD2. The CDR3 is 15 amino acids. Looked up from germline, CDR1 is SNHLY and CDR2 is FYNNEI. With V trimmed by 4 bases and J by 6 bases, 7 bases remained unmatched. Full variable domain (outside the CDR3, taken from reference TRBV2 and TRBJ2-3): EPEVTQTPSHQVTQMGQEVILRCVPISNHLYFYWYRQILGQKVEFLVSFYNNEISEKSEIFDDQFSVERPDGSNFTLKIRSTKLEDSAMYFCASSVAAGGMDTQYFGPGTRLTVL.

In nucleotides, the CDR3 is TGTGCCAGCAGCTTGGCCGGTGGGACATACCCTAACTATGGCTACACCTTC. It yields the protein CASSLAGGTYPNYGYTF. The rearrangement uses TRBV5-6 and TRBJ1-2; perhaps TRBD1 as D (6 bases). V was clipped by 0 bases and J by 0 bases, with 15 bases between them. The CDR3 covers 17 residues. Germline lookup yields CDR1 SGHDT and CDR2 YYEEEE.

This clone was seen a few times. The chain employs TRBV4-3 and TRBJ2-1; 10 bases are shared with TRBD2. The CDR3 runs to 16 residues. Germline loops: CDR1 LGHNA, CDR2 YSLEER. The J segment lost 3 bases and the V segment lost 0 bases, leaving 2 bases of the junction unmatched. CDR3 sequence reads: CASSQDWTSGYNEQFF. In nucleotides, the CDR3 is TGCGCCAGCAGCCAAGATTGGACTAGCGGCTACAATGAGCAGTTCTTC.